This TCR beta chain was retrieved from a study of blood T cell repertoires in COVID-19. About the study: Material from acute and convalescent COVID-19 was sourced from the United States, Italy and Spain.

V lost 5 bases, J lost 7 bases, and 12 bases lay in between. Germline V lookup: CDR1 GTSNPN, CDR2 SVGIG (reference sequence). The CDR3 contains 13 residues. Only in-frame clones appear in the TCRdb table, and some are missing; sequencing was by immunoSEQ multiplex PCR. The data show around 70,000 clones, roughly 91% seen once. The specimen sequenced was peripheral blood. The TCR sequence derives from a woman of 80 years or more with active or convalescent COVID-19. This chain joins TRBV30 and TRBJ1-6, with unresolved D. CDR3 protein: CAWCGQSNSPLHF. CDR3 sequence (DNA): TGTGCCTGGTGTGGCCAGTCGAATTCACCCCTCCACTTT.